These T cell receptor beta chains were read from a single sample in a study of tumor T cells in aggressive B-cell lymphoma. Data came from immunoSEQ multiplex PCR; TCRdb stores just in-frame clones and leaves some out. The table has over 1,500 clones, under 95% seen once. The sequenced sample consisted of tumor tissue. The origin of the receptors is an adult with diffuse large B cell lymphoma. Some clones in this sample may be carry-over from other donors' samples. Both conserved end residues are part of each CDR3. The order of the fields is V gene, clone size, CDR3 length, D gene, J gene, CDR3 DNA, CDR3 protein. D genes are given only for firm matches. Clone size is not always given. Where it is, it says once, few, many or a class for expanded clones.

V: TRBV6-1
size: -
length: 13
D: -
J: TRBJ2-7
DNA: TGTGCCAGCACCCTAGGACCCTCCGAGGGGCAGTACTTC
CDR3: CASTLGPSEGQYF

V: TRBV19
size: -
length: 17
D: -
J: TRBJ2-6
DNA: TGTGCCAGTACCCTAGGGGGGGGTTTTACTGGGGCCAACGTCCTGACTTTC
CDR3: CASTLGGGFTGANVLTF

V: TRBV28
size: -
length: 11
D: -
J: TRBJ2-7
DNA: TGTGCCAGCGGCAATCCCTACGAGCAGTACTTC
CDR3: CASGNPYEQYF

V: TRBV7-8
size: -
length: 13
D: -
J: TRBJ2-7
DNA: TGTGCCAGCAGCTTACTACTAGGGAGCGAGCAGTACTTC
CDR3: CASSLLLGSEQYF

V: TRBV28
size: once
length: 13
D: -
J: TRBJ1-1
DNA: TGTGCCAGCAGCCCAACAGGGCTCGCTGAAGCTTTCTTT
CDR3: CASSPTGLAEAFF

V: TRBV9
size: -
length: 20
D: TRBD1
J: TRBJ2-6
DNA: TGTGCCAGCAGCCACCTTACAGGGGCCCCCGTACGCTCTGGGGCCAACGTCCTGACTTTC
CDR3: CASSHLTGAPVRSGANVLTF

V: TRBV4-1
size: once
length: 15
D: TRBD1
J: TRBJ1-2
DNA: TGCGCCAGCAGCCAAGTGGGACAGGGGAACTATGGCTACACCTTC
CDR3: CASSQVGQGNYGYTF

V: TRBV2
size: -
length: 16
D: TRBD2
J: TRBJ2-2
DNA: TGTGCCAGCGAATGGGCTAGCGGGCTGAACACCGGGGAGCTGTTTTTT
CDR3: CASEWASGLNTGELFF

V: TRBV29-1
size: -
length: 12
D: -
J: TRBJ1-2
DNA: TGCAGCGTCTCTTCAGGGGCCGCTGGCTACACCTTC
CDR3: CSVSSGAAGYTF

V: TRBV6-5
size: -
length: 15
D: -
J: TRBJ2-1
DNA: TGTGCCTTCATGGAGGGGCTTCCCCTTTGCGATGAGCAGTTCTTC
CDR3: CAFMEGLPLCDEQFF

V: TRBV7-2
size: -
length: 14
D: TRBD2
J: TRBJ2-7
DNA: TGTGCCAGCAGCTTAGCGGGAGGGCCAAAGGAGCAGTACTTC
CDR3: CASSLAGGPKEQYF

V: TRBV7-9
size: -
length: 13
D: TRBD2
J: TRBJ2-5
DNA: TGTGCCAGCAGCCGAGGACTAGGAGAGACCCAGTACTTC
CDR3: CASSRGLGETQYF

V: TRBV10-3
size: -
length: 11
D: -
J: TRBJ2-3
DNA: TGTGCCAGCCAACTAGCAGATACGCAGTATTTT
CDR3: CASQLADTQYF

V: TRBV7-9
size: -
length: 12
D: -
J: TRBJ1-6
DNA: TGTGCCAGCAGCCCCCCCTATTCACCCCTCCACTTT
CDR3: CASSPPYSPLHF

V: TRBV11-2
size: -
length: 15
D: TRBD1
J: TRBJ1-2
DNA: TGTGCCAGCAGCTTAGAGTTCACAGGGGTAAATGGCTACACCTTC
CDR3: CASSLEFTGVNGYTF

V: TRBV2
size: -
length: 13
D: TRBD2
J: TRBJ2-5
DNA: TGTGCCAGCATGCCTAGCGGGGAGGAGACCCAGTACTTC
CDR3: CASMPSGEETQYF

V: TRBV5-5
size: -
length: 16
D: TRBD2
J: TRBJ2-5
DNA: TGTGCCAGCAGCTTGGAAGTGGCTAGCGGGAGGGAGACCCAGTACTTC
CDR3: CASSLEVASGRETQYF

V: TRBV5-1
size: -
length: 14
D: TRBD1
J: TRBJ1-1
DNA: TGCGCCAGCAGCTTAGGGGGCAGGGACACTGAAGCTTTCTTT
CDR3: CASSLGGRDTEAFF

V: TRBV4-1
size: -
length: 15
D: TRBD1
J: TRBJ1-1
DNA: TGCGCCAGCAGCCAAGTGCAGGGGGCGGGCACTGAAGCTTTCTTT
CDR3: CASSQVQGAGTEAFF

V: TRBV19
size: -
length: 15
D: -
J: TRBJ2-1
DNA: TGTGCCAGTAGTACCCCACTGCTAGGGGCCAATGAGCAGTTCTTC
CDR3: CASSTPLLGANEQFF

V: TRBV4-1
size: -
length: 15
D: TRBD1
J: TRBJ1-6
DNA: TGCGCCAGCAGCGGCCTGGGCCAGGGGGATTCACCCCTCCACTTT
CDR3: CASSGLGQGDSPLHF

V: TRBV27
size: -
length: 14
D: TRBD1
J: TRBJ2-1
DNA: TGTGCCAGCAGTACCTGGGACAGTATCGATGAGCAGTTCTTC
CDR3: CASSTWDSIDEQFF

V: TRBV10-1
size: -
length: 16
D: TRBD1
J: TRBJ2-1
DNA: TGCTCCAGCAGTGAGGGGGCGGCATCTCCCAACAATGAGCAGTTCTTC
CDR3: CSSSEGAASPNNEQFF

V: TRBV10-3
size: -
length: 12
D: TRBD1
J: TRBJ2-7
DNA: TGTGCCATCAGTTTGACAGGGGACGAGCAGTACTTC
CDR3: CAISLTGDEQYF

V: TRBV6-1
size: -
length: 17
D: TRBD1
J: TRBJ2-7
DNA: TGTGCCAGCAGTGAAGCGGGGACAGGGGTTCTCTCCTACGAGCAGTACTTC
CDR3: CASSEAGTGVLSYEQYF

V: TRBV19
size: -
length: 14
D: TRBD1
J: TRBJ2-7
DNA: TGTGCCAGTAGTGGGGGACAGGGGGCCCCCGAGCAGTACTTC
CDR3: CASSGGQGAPEQYF

V: TRBV19
size: -
length: 14
D: -
J: TRBJ1-1
DNA: TGTGCCAGTAGTGCGAAGCCTCGCGGCACTGAAGCTTTCTTT
CDR3: CASSAKPRGTEAFF

V: TRBV27
size: -
length: 15
D: -
J: TRBJ1-1
DNA: TGTGCCAGCAGTTTCATCCCCGCGGGCAACACTGAAGCTTTCTTT
CDR3: CASSFIPAGNTEAFF

V: TRBV9
size: -
length: 14
D: -
J: TRBJ1-1
DNA: TGTGCCAGCAGTACAGGGTTGGGCAATACTGAAGCTTTCTTT
CDR3: CASSTGLGNTEAFF

V: TRBV2
size: -
length: 15
D: TRBD1
J: TRBJ2-7
DNA: TGTGCCAGCACCCTCCAGGCAGGGGGCCCCTACGAGCAGTACTTC
CDR3: CASTLQAGGPYEQYF

V: TRBV19
size: -
length: 15
D: TRBD1
J: TRBJ1-5
DNA: TGTGCCAGTAGTCTCGGACAGGGACGGTTTCAGCCCCAGCATTTT
CDR3: CASSLGQGRFQPQHF

V: TRBV28
size: -
length: 13
D: -
J: TRBJ2-2
DNA: TGTGCCAGCAGCCAAATTAGCCCCGGGGAGCTGTTTTTT
CDR3: CASSQISPGELFF

V: TRBV18
size: once
length: 15
D: TRBD2
J: TRBJ2-2
DNA: TGTGCCAGCTCACCCACTAGCGTTTTCACCGGGGAGCTGTTTTTT
CDR3: CASSPTSVFTGELFF

V: TRBV19
size: -
length: 12
D: -
J: TRBJ1-5
DNA: TGTGCCAGTAGAAGATCGGATCAGCCCCAGCATTTT
CDR3: CASRRSDQPQHF

V: TRBV28
size: -
length: 16
D: TRBD1
J: TRBJ1-1
DNA: TGTGCCAGCAGTTTTCACCTCGGGACAGGGTGGACTGAAGCTTTCTTT
CDR3: CASSFHLGTGWTEAFF

V: TRBV19
size: -
length: 12
D: -
J: TRBJ1-1
DNA: TGTGCCAGTAGTACCCAACAGGGAAAGGCTTTCTTT
CDR3: CASSTQQGKAFF

V: TRBV6-4
size: -
length: 18
D: TRBD2
J: TRBJ2-1
DNA: TGTGCCAGCAGTGACTCTCCGACTAGCTTTAGCTCCTACAATGAGCAGTTCTTC
CDR3: CASSDSPTSFSSYNEQFF

V: TRBV20-1
size: few
length: 11
D: -
J: TRBJ2-7
DNA: TGCAGCGCCATTGAGGGATACGAGCAGTACTTC
CDR3: CSAIEGYEQYF

V: TRBV30
size: -
length: 14
D: TRBD1
J: TRBJ2-7
DNA: TGTGCCTGTATCCGGGACAGGGTTTCCTACGAGCAGTACTTC
CDR3: CACIRDRVSYEQYF

V: TRBV10-1
size: -
length: 14
D: TRBD2
J: TRBJ2-3
DNA: TGCGCCAGCAGTAAGAGCGGGAACCCAGATACGCAGTATTTT
CDR3: CASSKSGNPDTQYF

V: TRBV18
size: once
length: 14
D: -
J: TRBJ1-5
DNA: TGTGCCAGCTCACCGGGGGGTAACAATCAACCCCAGCATTTT
CDR3: CASSPGGNNQPQHF

V: TRBV27
size: -
length: 16
D: -
J: TRBJ2-1
DNA: TGTGCCAGCAGTCCCCCGGCGGGGAGCTCCTACAATGAGCAGTTCTTC
CDR3: CASSPPAGSSYNEQFF

V: TRBV28
size: -
length: 13
D: TRBD1
J: TRBJ1-2
DNA: TGTGCCAGCACGGGACAGGGTAACTATGGCTACACCTTC
CDR3: CASTGQGNYGYTF

V: TRBV2
size: -
length: 14
D: TRBD1
J: TRBJ1-1
DNA: TGTGCCAGCAGGGAGACAGGGGCCAACACTGAAGCTTTCTTT
CDR3: CASRETGANTEAFF

V: TRBV11-2
size: few
length: 16
D: TRBD2
J: TRBJ2-3
DNA: TGTGCCAGCAGCTTAAGGGCGGGAGGGGGCACAGATACGCAGTATTTT
CDR3: CASSLRAGGGTDTQYF

V: TRBV5-6
size: once
length: 13
D: TRBD1
J: TRBJ2-7
DNA: TGTGCCAGCAGCCAGGACAGGGCCTACGAGCAGTACTTC
CDR3: CASSQDRAYEQYF

V: TRBV7-2
size: -
length: 13
D: -
J: TRBJ1-2
DNA: TGTGCCAGCAGTACGGCAGGGGTAGGCGGCTACACCTTC
CDR3: CASSTAGVGGYTF

V: TRBV28
size: -
length: 15
D: -
J: TRBJ1-4
DNA: TGTGCCAGCAGTTTGATCGTGGGGAGGGCTGAAAAACTGTTTTTT
CDR3: CASSLIVGRAEKLFF

V: TRBV4-1
size: -
length: 13
D: TRBD1
J: TRBJ2-7
DNA: TGCGCCAGCAGCCTCGGACAGGGAATGGGGCAGTACTTT
CDR3: CASSLGQGMGQYF

V: TRBV5-6
size: -
length: 16
D: -
J: TRBJ1-6
DNA: TGTGCCAGCAGCCGATCGGAGGACAGCCTTAATTCACCCCTCCACTTT
CDR3: CASSRSEDSLNSPLHF

V: TRBV4-1
size: -
length: 15
D: -
J: TRBJ2-5
DNA: TGCGCCAGCAGCCAAGGGTGGACAGTACAAGAGACCCAGTACTTC
CDR3: CASSQGWTVQETQYF

V: TRBV30
size: -
length: 11
D: -
J: TRBJ2-2
DNA: TGTGCCTGGAGCCGCGGCGGGGAGCTGTTTTTT
CDR3: CAWSRGGELFF

V: TRBV19
size: -
length: 18
D: TRBD1
J: TRBJ1-4
DNA: TGTGCCAGTAGTAACCGTGCCGCGACAGGGGCAACTAATGAAAAACTGTTTTTT
CDR3: CASSNRAATGATNEKLFF

V: TRBV4-1
size: -
length: 15
D: TRBD1
J: TRBJ2-3
DNA: TGCGCCAGCAGCCAAGAGGGACAGCGCACAGATACGCAGTATTTT
CDR3: CASSQEGQRTDTQYF

V: TRBV4-3
size: -
length: 17
D: -
J: TRBJ1-6
DNA: TGCGCCAGCAGCCAACGGGCCATGGGAGCGTCTAATTCACCCCTCCACTTT
CDR3: CASSQRAMGASNSPLHF

V: TRBV30
size: -
length: 14
D: TRBD1
J: TRBJ1-3
DNA: TGTGCCTGGAGCCCGGGACAGGGGTTTAACACCATATATTTT
CDR3: CAWSPGQGFNTIYF

V: TRBV11-1
size: -
length: 14
D: -
J: TRBJ2-7
DNA: TGTGCCAGCAGCGTCGGACACAAGACCTACGAGCAGTACTTC
CDR3: CASSVGHKTYEQYF

V: TRBV11-2
size: -
length: 15
D: -
J: TRBJ2-7
DNA: TGTGCCAGCAGCCCCCGATTCGACAGTTTCTACGAGCAGTACTTC
CDR3: CASSPRFDSFYEQYF

V: TRBV6-5
size: few
length: 13
D: TRBD1
J: TRBJ1-5
DNA: TGTGCCAGCAGCACGACAGGGTATCAGCCCCAGCATTTT
CDR3: CASSTTGYQPQHF

V: TRBV6-5
size: -
length: 13
D: TRBD1
J: TRBJ1-4
DNA: TGTGCCAGCAGACCTACAGGGGTTGAAAAACTGTTTTTT
CDR3: CASRPTGVEKLFF